This T cell receptor beta chain was captured by sequencing in a study of shared clonotypes between healthy human individuals. Study-level background: CD4 naive and memory got three plates each, CD8 naive two, CD8 memory one.

This clone was picked up a small number of times. Deep-level running was used for the assay. Clones were read by immunoSEQ multiplex PCR, and TCRdb kept only the in-frame ones, dropping some. The data hold around 1,000,000 clones, with 60% to 80% observed a single time. Splitting of CD4+ cells produced CD45RA+ naive and CD45RA-negative memory subsets. The V end was cut by 5 bases, the J end by 9 bases, with 17 bases between. This CDR3 spans 14 amino acids. Per the germline V gene, CDR1 is MGHDK and CDR2 is SYGVNS. The specimen was memory CD4+ T cells from PBMCs. The subset was: CD45RA-negative fraction. The chain carries TRBV25-1 and TRBJ2-1; D may match TRBD1 or TRBD2 (5 bases each). The TCR sequence derives from a man younger than 30 in good health. Some clones in this sample may be carry-over from other donors' samples. In nucleotides, the CDR3 is TGTGCCAGCAGTCGGTCCGTGGGGGACGTTGAGCAGTTCTTC. Encoded protein: CASSRSVGDVEQFF.